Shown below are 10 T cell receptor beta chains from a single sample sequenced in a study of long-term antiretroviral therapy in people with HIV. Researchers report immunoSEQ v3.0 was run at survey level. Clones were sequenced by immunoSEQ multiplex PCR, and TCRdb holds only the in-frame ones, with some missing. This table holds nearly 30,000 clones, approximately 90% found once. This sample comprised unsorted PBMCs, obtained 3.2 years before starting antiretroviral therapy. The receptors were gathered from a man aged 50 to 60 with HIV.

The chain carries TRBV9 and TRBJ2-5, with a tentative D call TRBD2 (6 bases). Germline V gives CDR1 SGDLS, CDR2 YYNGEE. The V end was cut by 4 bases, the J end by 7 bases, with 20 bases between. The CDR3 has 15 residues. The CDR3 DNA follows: TGTGCCAGCAGCCCCGGGACTCCGGGGGTTGGGACCCAGTACTTC. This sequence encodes CASSPGTPGVGTQYF.

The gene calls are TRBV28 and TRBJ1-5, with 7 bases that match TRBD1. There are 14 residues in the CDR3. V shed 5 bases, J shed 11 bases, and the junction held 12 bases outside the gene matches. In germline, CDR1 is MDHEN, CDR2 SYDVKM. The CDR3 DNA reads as TGTGCCAGCAGTCTTTACAGGGGATGGGGAGCCCAGCATTTT. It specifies CASSLYRGWGAQHF. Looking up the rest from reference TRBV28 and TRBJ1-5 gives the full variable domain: DVKVTQSSRYLVKRTGEKVFLECVQDMDHENMFWYRQDPGLGLRLIYFSYDVKMKEKGDIPEGYSVSREKKERFSLILESASTNQTSMYLCASSLYRGWGAQHFGDGTRLSIL.

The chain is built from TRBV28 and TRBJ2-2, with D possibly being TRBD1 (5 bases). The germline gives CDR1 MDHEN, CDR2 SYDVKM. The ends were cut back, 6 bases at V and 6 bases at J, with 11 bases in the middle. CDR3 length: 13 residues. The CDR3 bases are TGTGCCAGCAGGGGGCCGTTAGCCGGGGAGCTGTTTTTT. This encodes CASRGPLAGELFF. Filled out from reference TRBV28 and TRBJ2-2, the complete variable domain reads DVKVTQSSRYLVKRTGEKVFLECVQDMDHENMFWYRQDPGLGLRLIYFSYDVKMKEKGDIPEGYSVSREKKERFSLILESASTNQTSMYLCASRGPLAGELFFGEGSRLTVL.

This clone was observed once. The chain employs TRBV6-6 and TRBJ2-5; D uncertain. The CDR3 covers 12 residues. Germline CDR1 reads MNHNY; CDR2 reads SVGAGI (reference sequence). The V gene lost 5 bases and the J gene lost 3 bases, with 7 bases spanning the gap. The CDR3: CASSPSEETQYF. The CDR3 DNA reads TGTGCCAGCAGTCCCAGTGAAGAGACCCAGTACTTC.

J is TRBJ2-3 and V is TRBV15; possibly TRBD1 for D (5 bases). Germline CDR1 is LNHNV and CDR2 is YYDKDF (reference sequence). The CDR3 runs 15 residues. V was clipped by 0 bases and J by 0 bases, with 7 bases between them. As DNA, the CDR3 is TGTGCCACCAGCAGAGATGGGGCTAGCACAGATACGCAGTATTTT. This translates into CATSRDGASTDTQYF.

The CDR3 sequence is CAISDLAGANTDTQYF. The CDR3 DNA follows: TGTGCCATCAGTGATTTAGCGGGGGCCAACACAGATACGCAGTATTTT. This chain connects TRBV10-3 to TRBJ2-3; 9 nucleotides agree with TRBD2. This CDR3 contains 16 residues. Trimming at V came to 3 bases and at J to 2 bases, leaving 6 bases not matched to a gene. CDR1 ENHRY and CDR2 SYGVKD come from the germline V gene.

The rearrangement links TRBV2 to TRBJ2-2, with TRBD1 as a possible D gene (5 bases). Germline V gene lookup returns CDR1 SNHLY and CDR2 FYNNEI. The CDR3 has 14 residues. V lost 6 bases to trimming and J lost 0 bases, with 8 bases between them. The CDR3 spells CASRPDTNTGELFF. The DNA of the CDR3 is TGTGCCAGCAGACCGGACACGAACACCGGGGAGCTGTTTTTT.

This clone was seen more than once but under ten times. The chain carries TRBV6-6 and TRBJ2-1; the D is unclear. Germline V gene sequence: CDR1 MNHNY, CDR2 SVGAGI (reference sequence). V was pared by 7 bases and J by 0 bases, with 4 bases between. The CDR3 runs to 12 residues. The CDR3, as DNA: TGTGCCAGCATCAGCTCCTACAATGAGCAGTTCTTC. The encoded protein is CASISSYNEQFF.

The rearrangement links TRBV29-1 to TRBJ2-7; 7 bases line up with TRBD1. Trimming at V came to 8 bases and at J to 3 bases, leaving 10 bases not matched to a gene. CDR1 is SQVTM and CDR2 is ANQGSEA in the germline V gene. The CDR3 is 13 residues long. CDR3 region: CSSPPGQSYEQYF. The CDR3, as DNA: TGCAGCTCTCCCCCGGGACAGAGCTACGAGCAGTACTTC.

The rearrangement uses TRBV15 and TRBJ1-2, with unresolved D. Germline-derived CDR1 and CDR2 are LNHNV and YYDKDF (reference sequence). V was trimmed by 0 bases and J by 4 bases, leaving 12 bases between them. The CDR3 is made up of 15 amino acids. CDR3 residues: CATSRDIAGSYGYTF. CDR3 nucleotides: TGTGCCACCAGCAGAGATATTGCGGGGTCCTATGGCTACACCTTC. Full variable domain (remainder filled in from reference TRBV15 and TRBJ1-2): DAMVIQNPRYQVTQFGKPVTLSCSQTLNHNVMYWYQQKSSQAPKLLFHYYDKDFNNEADTPDNFQSRRPNTSFCFLDIRSPGLGDTAMYLCATSRDIAGSYGYTFGSGTRLTVV.